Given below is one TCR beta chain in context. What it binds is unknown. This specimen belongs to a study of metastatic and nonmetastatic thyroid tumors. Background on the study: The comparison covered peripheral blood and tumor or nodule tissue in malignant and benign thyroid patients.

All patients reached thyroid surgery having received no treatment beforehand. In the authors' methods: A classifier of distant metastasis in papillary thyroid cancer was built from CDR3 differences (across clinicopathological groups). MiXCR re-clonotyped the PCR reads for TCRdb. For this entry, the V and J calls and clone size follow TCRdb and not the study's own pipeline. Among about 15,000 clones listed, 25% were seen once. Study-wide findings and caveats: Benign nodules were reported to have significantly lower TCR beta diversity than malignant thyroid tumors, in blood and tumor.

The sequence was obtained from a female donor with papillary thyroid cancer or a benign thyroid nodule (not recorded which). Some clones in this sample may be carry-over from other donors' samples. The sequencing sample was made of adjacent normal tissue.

CDR3 bases: TGCAGTGCTATTCCGGACAGGGGGCTTTATAACACCTTC. It yields the protein CSAIPDRGLYNTF. The chain links TRBV20-1 to TRBJ1-2, with 11 bases aligning to TRBD1. V lost 4 bases and J lost 12; bases outside the gene matches: 10. Per the germline V gene, CDR1 is DFQATT and CDR2 is SNEGSKA (reference sequence). This CDR3 spans 13 amino acids.